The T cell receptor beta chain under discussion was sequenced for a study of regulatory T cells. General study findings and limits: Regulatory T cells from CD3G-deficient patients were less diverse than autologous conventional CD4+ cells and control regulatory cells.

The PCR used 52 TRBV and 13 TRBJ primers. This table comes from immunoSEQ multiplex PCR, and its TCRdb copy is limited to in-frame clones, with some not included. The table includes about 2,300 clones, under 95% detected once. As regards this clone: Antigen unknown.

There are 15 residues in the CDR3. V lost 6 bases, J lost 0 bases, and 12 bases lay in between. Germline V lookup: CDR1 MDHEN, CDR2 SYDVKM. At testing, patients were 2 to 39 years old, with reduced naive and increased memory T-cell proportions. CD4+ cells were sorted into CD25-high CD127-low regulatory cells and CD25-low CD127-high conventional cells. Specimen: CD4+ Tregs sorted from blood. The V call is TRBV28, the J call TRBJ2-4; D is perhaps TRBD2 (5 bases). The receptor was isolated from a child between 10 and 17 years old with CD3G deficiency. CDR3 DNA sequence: TGTGCCAGCAGCTCCCTGAGGGCAGCCAAAAACATTCAGTACTTC. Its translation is CASSSLRAAKNIQYF.